This entry is about one T cell receptor beta chain. Its antigen is still unknown. The V end was cut by 4 bases, the J end by 4 bases, with 9 bases between. The CDR3 contains 13 residues. Germline V gene sequence: CDR1 SGHDT, CDR2 YYEEEE. Using immunoSEQ multiplex PCR, the repertoire was profiled, and TCRdb retains in-frame clones only, with some absent. The data show 20,000 to 25,000 clones, under 55% seen once. This entry is derived from a study of neoadjuvant anti-PD-1 for oral cavity cancer. Overall study context: Around day 43, patients without progression received a fourth nivolumab dose before surgery.

Time point described: after neoadjuvant nivolumab, at surgical resection. Cohort: HPV-negative, locally advanced oral cavity squamous cell carcinoma patients. General study findings and limits: Post-treatment tumors with larger preexisting clones showed more shrinkage.

This receptor was taken from a person aged 35-79 years with oral cavity squamous cell carcinoma. The source was tumor tissue, collected after nivolumab (anti-PD-1) treatment. This chain links TRBV5-6 with TRBJ2-1; D might be TRBD2 (5 bases). This CDR3 is CASSPGLYNEQFF. In DNA form, the CDR3 reads TGTGCCAGCAGCCCCGGACTGTACAATGAGCAGTTCTTC.